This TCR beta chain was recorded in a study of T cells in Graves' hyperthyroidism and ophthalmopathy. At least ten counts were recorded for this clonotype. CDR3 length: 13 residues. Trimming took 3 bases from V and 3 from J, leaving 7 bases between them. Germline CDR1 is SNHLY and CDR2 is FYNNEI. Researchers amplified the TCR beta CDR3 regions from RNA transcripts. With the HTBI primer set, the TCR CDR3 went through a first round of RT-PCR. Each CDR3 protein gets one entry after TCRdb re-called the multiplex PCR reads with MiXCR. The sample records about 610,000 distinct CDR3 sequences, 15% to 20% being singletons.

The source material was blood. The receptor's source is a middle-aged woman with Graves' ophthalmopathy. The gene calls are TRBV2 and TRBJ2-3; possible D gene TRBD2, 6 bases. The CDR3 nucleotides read TGTGCCAGCAGTGACCGGGGGACAGATACGCAGTATTTT. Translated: CASSDRGTDTQYF.